Presented here are 30 T cell receptor beta chains from one specimen sequenced in a study of blood T cell repertoires in COVID-19. Clones were sequenced by immunoSEQ multiplex PCR, and TCRdb holds only the in-frame ones, with some missing. The profile covers 200,000 to 250,000 clones, with 70% to 85% appearing a single time and roughly 3.5% taken by the ten largest. Sample: PBMCs or T cells enriched from blood (not recorded which). These receptors all come from a woman aged 55-69 years who had recovered from COVID-19.

CDR3 in amino acids: CASTFTGQGVGTGELFF. In DNA form, the CDR3 reads TGTGCCAGCACCTTCACGGGGCAGGGGGTGGGCACCGGGGAGCTGTTTTTT. The chain couples TRBV9 to TRBJ2-2, with 7 bases fitting TRBD1. CDR1 and CDR2 (germline): SGDLS, YYNGEE. This CDR3 region has 17 residues. The trim removed 6 bases at V and 4 bases at J, leaving 15 bases unmatched. The whole variable domain, filled in from reference TRBV9 and TRBJ2-2, reads DSGVTQTPKHLITATGQRVTLRCSPRSGDLSVYWYQQSLDQGLQFLIQYYNGEERAKGNILERFSAQQFPDLHSELNLSSLELGDSALYFCASTFTGQGVGTGELFFGEGSRLTVL.

This clone showed up just a few times. This chain uses TRBV7-9 with TRBJ2-5, with a possible D match to TRBD2 (5 bases). There are 16 residues in the CDR3. The V end was cut by 2 bases, the J end by 1 base, with 14 bases between. Germline CDR1 SEHNR, CDR2 FQNEAQ (reference sequence). The CDR3 region has the DNA TGTGCCAGCAGCTTAAGCAGAATACTAGTCCAAGAGACCCAGTACTTC. This encodes CASSLSRILVQETQYF.

This rearrangement joins TRBV14 to TRBJ2-2; 14 bases fit TRBD2. CDR3 size: 13 residues. V shed 6 bases, J shed 14 bases, and the junction held 5 bases outside the gene matches. Looked up from germline, CDR1 is SGHDN and CDR2 is FVKESK. The CDR3 here is CASSRLAGGPLFF. The CDR3 DNA reads TGTGCCAGCAGTCGACTAGCGGGGGGGCCCCTGTTTTTT.

The chain employs TRBV23-1 and TRBJ1-2; no reliable D call. TRBV23-1 is flagged as an ORF with uncertain function. The V end lost 4 bases, the J end lost 5 bases, and 26 bases lay between the germline ends. The CDR3 is 18 residues long. Here the CDR3 reads CASSLSRDRTGGLYGYTF. The CDR3 bases are TGCGCCAGCAGTCTCAGTCGGGATCGCACCGGAGGATTGTATGGCTACACCTTC.

About this clone: The identical CDR3 is also encoded by other nucleotide sequences in the sample. The chain employs TRBV9 and TRBJ1-5; tentative D call: TRBD1 (5 bases). The V gene's germline CDR1 is SGDLS and CDR2 YYNGEE. V was cut by 0 bases and J by 0 bases, with 10 bases left in between. The CDR3 has 16 amino acids. This CDR3 is CASSVGTGDSNQPQHF. In DNA, the CDR3 is TGTGCCAGCAGCGTAGGAACAGGTGATAGCAATCAGCCCCAGCATTTT.

The rearrangement joins TRBV6-5 to TRBJ1-1; D is possibly TRBD1 (5 bases). V lost 6 bases, J lost 3 bases, and 11 bases lay in between. Germline CDR1 reads MNHEY; CDR2 reads SVGAGI. The CDR3 totals 13 residues. CDR3 loop: CASSLLGDTEAFF. CDR3 nucleotides: TGTGCCAGCAGCCTCCTAGGGGACACTGAAGCTTTCTTT.

The chain joins TRBV10-2 to TRBJ1-2, with TRBD1 as a possible D gene (6 bases). The CDR3 length is 13 residues. From germline, CDR1 is WSHSY and CDR2 SAAADI. The V gene lost 8 bases and the J gene lost 4 bases, with 14 bases spanning the gap. The CDR3 bases are TGCGCCAGCGGCGTTGGACAGTTCTATGGCTACACCTTC. Its translation: CASGVGQFYGYTF.

In its sample, this clone was seen a few times. CDR3 nucleotide sequence: TGTGCCAGCAGCGGACAGGCGGGAAACACCATATATTTT. This encodes CASSGQAGNTIYF. The genes are TRBV11-2 and TRBJ1-3; TRBD1 agrees at 7 bases. The CDR3 is 13 residues long. The germline gives CDR1 SGHAT, CDR2 FQNNGV. V shed 5 bases, J shed 4 bases, and the junction held 2 bases outside the gene matches.

The V gene is TRBV5-1, the J gene TRBJ1-2; tentatively, D is TRBD1 (6 bases). Germline V gives CDR1 SGHRS, CDR2 YFSETQ. The CDR3 is 14 amino acids. Trimming left V 2 bases short and J 8 bases short, with 16 bases between. CDR3 amino acids: CASSFSGADRGYTF. As DNA, the CDR3 is TGCGCCAGCAGCTTTTCAGGGGCCGACCGCGGCTACACCTTC.

V is TRBV7-7 and J is TRBJ2-2; D might be TRBD1 (6 bases). Germline CDR1 reads SSHAT; CDR2 reads FNYEAQ (reference sequence). The germline V and J ends were trimmed by 3 bases and 4 bases, with 15 bases remaining between them. There are 16 residues in the CDR3. In DNA, the CDR3 is TGTGCCAGCAGCTTGACAACAGGGCCGAGCACCGGGGAGCTGTTTTTT. Translated: CASSLTTGPSTGELFF.

The chain uses TRBV6-5 and TRBJ2-7; maybe TRBD2 (5 bases). Looked up from germline, CDR1 is MNHEY and CDR2 is SVGAGI. V was pared by 0 bases and J by 0 bases, with 9 bases between. CDR3 length: 15 residues. In nucleotides, the CDR3 is TGTGCCAGCAGTTACTCGCACGGGGACTCCTACGAGCAGTACTTC. Translating it yields CASSYSHGDSYEQYF.

V and J are TRBV10-3 and TRBJ1-1; D gene uncertain. CDR3 size: 15 residues. The germline V and J ends were trimmed by 2 bases and 0 bases, with 10 bases remaining between them. CDR1 and CDR2 (germline): ENHRY, SYGVKD. CDR3 residues: CAISELGAMNTEAFF. CDR3 nucleotide sequence: TGTGCCATCAGTGAGCTTGGAGCCATGAACACTGAAGCTTTCTTT.

This clone was detected only once. This chain joins TRBV24-1 and TRBJ2-7, with a tentative D call TRBD2 (6 bases). Germline-derived CDR1 and CDR2 are KGHDR and SFDVKD. The CDR3 covers 12 residues. The germline V and J ends were trimmed by 9 bases and 3 bases, with 11 bases remaining between them. CDR3 residues: CATAGPYYEQYF. DNA for the CDR3: TGTGCCACCGCGGGGCCTTACTACGAGCAGTACTTC.

V is TRBV4-3 and J is TRBJ2-3; D is undetermined. CDR1 is LGHNA and CDR2 is YSLEER in the germline V gene. The CDR3 length is 18 residues. Deletions cut 0 bases from V and 0 bases from J, with 16 bases between. Here the CDR3 DNA reads TGCGCCAGCAGCCAAGATTATGGTACCCGAACTAGCACAGATACGCAGTATTTT. Translated: CASSQDYGTRTSTDTQYF.

The chain recombines TRBV5-1 with TRBJ2-2, with TRBD2 matching 13 bases. CDR1 is SGHRS, CDR2 YFSETQ, per germline. V was clipped by 9 bases and J by 5 bases; unmatched bases: 4. The CDR3 runs to 14 residues. The CDR3 nucleotides are TGCGCCACCTCGGGACTAGCGGGGACCGGGGAGCTGTTTTTT. The encoded protein is CATSGLAGTGELFF. Together with reference TRBV5-1 and TRBJ2-2, the CDR3 gives the full variable domain: KAGVTQTPRYLIKTRGQQVTLSCSPISGHRSVSWYQQTPGQGLQFLFEYFSETQRNKGNFPGRFSGRQFSNSRSEMNVSTLELGDSALYLCATSGLAGTGELFFGEGSRLTVL.

The J gene is TRBJ2-7, the V gene TRBV7-6, with D possibly TRBD1 on 5 matching bases. The CDR3 is 15 amino acids. Germline CDR1 and CDR2: SGHVS and FNYEAQ. Between the trimmed V and J ends, which lost 1 base and 3 bases, there was a span of 13 bases. The CDR3 protein is CASSLEQQALYEQYF. As DNA, the CDR3 is TGTGCCAGCAGCTTAGAACAACAGGCACTCTACGAGCAGTACTTC.

V gene TRBV13 combines with J gene TRBJ1-2; D is possibly TRBD1 (5 bases). This CDR3 spans 14 amino acids. V was trimmed by 3 bases and J by 6 bases, leaving 14 bases between them. Germline CDR1 is PRHDT and CDR2 is FYEKMQ (reference sequence). CDR3 DNA: TGTGCCAGCAGCTTGTGGGACTACTGGGATGGCTACACCTTC. The encoded protein is CASSLWDYWDGYTF.

This chain connects TRBV6-5 to TRBJ1-2; D perhaps matches TRBD1 (6 bases). The V gene lost 8 bases and the J gene lost 3 bases, with 19 bases spanning the gap. Germline V gives CDR1 MNHEY, CDR2 SVGAGI. This CDR3 region has 15 residues. The DNA of the CDR3 is TGTGCCAGCGCCGATGCGGGGGGCGCTGACTATGGCTACACCTTC. Protein product: CASADAGGADYGYTF.

The chain links TRBV14 to TRBJ2-5, with 7 positions matching TRBD2. CDR1 and CDR2 (germline): SGHDN, FVKESK. V lost 2 bases to trimming and J lost 2 bases; unmatched junction nucleotides: 8. The CDR3 extends over 16 amino acids. The CDR3 here is CASSQWGGRTQETQYF. As DNA, the CDR3 is TGTGCCAGCAGCCAATGGGGCGGGAGAACACAAGAGACCCAGTACTTC.

This chain joins TRBV5-6 and TRBJ1-2; 10 nucleotides line up with TRBD1. Germline V lookup: CDR1 SGHDT, CDR2 YYEEEE. V was pared by 4 bases and J by 5 bases, with 8 bases of the junction left unmatched. CDR3 length: 15 amino acids. CDR3 protein: CASSIRDRGLYGYTF. The CDR3 coding sequence is TGTGCCAGCAGCATCCGGGACAGGGGTTTGTATGGCTACACCTTC.

This rearrangement joins TRBV5-4 to TRBJ2-1, with 9 bases that match TRBD1. This CDR3 spans 14 amino acids. CDR1 is SGHNT, CDR2 YYREEE, per germline (reference sequence). V shed 4 bases and J 4 bases; nucleotides not matched to a gene: 3. CDR3 nucleotides: TGTGCCAGCAGCAGCGGACAGGGGTACAATGAGCAGTTCTTC. Translated, it gives CASSSGQGYNEQFF.

The chain carries TRBV15 and TRBJ1-3; possibly TRBD1 for D (6 bases). Germline lookup yields CDR1 LNHNV and CDR2 YYDKDF (reference sequence). V lost 2 bases and J lost 4, with 9 bases in between. The CDR3 extends over 14 amino acids. CDR3 nucleotides: TGTGCCACCAGCAGACCAGGGGACGGAAACACCATATATTTT. Translating it yields CATSRPGDGNTIYF.

The chain is built from TRBV5-1 and TRBJ2-7; perhaps TRBD1 as D (5 bases). There are 14 residues in the CDR3. CDR1 is SGHRS, CDR2 YFSETQ, per germline. Trimming shortened V by 3 bases and J by 3 bases, and 13 bases separated the two germline ends. The CDR3 DNA reads as TGCGCCAGCAGCTCCGTCGCAGGGTACTACGAGCAGTACTTC. It is translated as CASSSVAGYYEQYF. Looking up the rest from reference TRBV5-1 and TRBJ2-7 gives the full variable domain: KAGVTQTPRYLIKTRGQQVTLSCSPISGHRSVSWYQQTPGQGLQFLFEYFSETQRNKGNFPGRFSGRQFSNSRSEMNVSTLELGDSALYLCASSSVAGYYEQYFGPGTRLTVT.

The J gene is TRBJ2-1, the V gene TRBV27; TRBD2 agrees at 10 bases. Germline lookup yields CDR1 MNHEY and CDR2 SMNVEV (reference sequence). CDR3 size: 17 residues. V was pared by 3 bases and J by 3 bases, with 8 bases of the junction left unmatched. CDR3 region: CASSFRASGGHYNEQFF. Written as DNA, the CDR3 is TGTGCCAGCAGTTTCAGGGCTAGCGGGGGACACTACAATGAGCAGTTCTTC.

The rearrangement links TRBV27 to TRBJ2-1; TRBD1 might be the D (5 bases). CDR1 and CDR2 from the germline V gene are MNHEY and SMNVEV (reference sequence). Trimming shortened V by 5 bases and J by 4 bases, and 15 bases separated the two germline ends. The CDR3 loop spans 15 amino acids. The CDR3 loop reads CASSPDRQLYNEQFF. CDR3 DNA: TGTGCCAGCAGTCCGGATCGACAGCTATACAATGAGCAGTTCTTC.

The chain combines TRBV3-1 (or the pseudogene TRBV3-2) with TRBJ2-3, with 10 bases aligning to TRBD2. CDR3 length: 16 residues. The J segment lost 4 bases and the V segment lost 3 bases, leaving 7 bases of the junction unmatched. Looked up from germline, CDR1 is LGHDT and CDR2 is YNNKEL (reference sequence). CDR3 DNA: TGTGCCAGCAGCCAGTCACTAGCGGGGCGGGCAGATACGCAGTATTTT. Encoded protein: CASSQSLAGRADTQYF.

The V call is TRBV5-4, the J call TRBJ1-2; D is ambiguous. The CDR3 length is 12 residues. V was cut by 0 bases and J by 7 bases, with 7 bases left in between. The germline V gene has CDR1 SGHNT and CDR2 YYREEE (reference sequence). The CDR3 reads CASSLEVAGYTF. The DNA of the CDR3 is TGTGCCAGCAGCTTGGAGGTAGCTGGCTACACCTTC.

The rearrangement uses TRBV28 and TRBJ2-7, with 12 bases identical to TRBD1. CDR1 is MDHEN, CDR2 SYDVKM, per germline. V was clipped by 7 bases and J by 5 bases; unmatched bases: 6. The CDR3 sequence is 14 residues long. The CDR3 region has the DNA TGTGCCAGCAAACTCCGGGACAGGGGGCACGAGCAGTACTTC. Translating it yields CASKLRDRGHEQYF.

This clone was seen a single time. J is TRBJ2-7 and V is TRBV3-1 (or the pseudogene TRBV3-2); a possible D gene is TRBD1 (6 bases). The CDR3 loop spans 12 amino acids. V lost 3 bases and J lost 4, with 7 bases in between. The germline V gene has CDR1 LGHDT and CDR2 YNNKEL (reference sequence). DNA of the CDR3: TGTGCCAGCAGCCAGGGGGCGTACGAGCAGTACTTC. It translates to CASSQGAYEQYF.

The chain joins TRBV10-1 to TRBJ2-3, with 8 positions matching TRBD2. This CDR3 is 13 amino acids long. CDR1 is WNHNN and CDR2 is SYGVQD in the germline V gene (reference sequence). V dropped 8 bases and J dropped 1; count of bases not matched to a gene: 2. DNA for the CDR3: TGCGCCAGCGGTAGCGGGGGCACAGATACGCAGTATTTT. This encodes CASGSGGTDTQYF.